The 9 T cell receptor beta chains presented below share a single source sample, sequenced in a study of neurological immune-mediated disorders. Each CDR3 protein gets one entry after TCRdb re-called the 5' RACE reads with MiXCR. Of 55,000 to 75,000 distinct CDR3 sequences listed, about an eighth are singletons. The sample consisted of PBMCs. These receptors were taken from a woman aged 55-69 years with HTLV-1-associated myelopathy (HAM/TSP).

The chain uses TRBV5-1 and TRBJ1-2; TRBD1 matches at 9 bases. This CDR3 spans 15 amino acids. The junction had 13 bases not matched to a gene; V was cut back by 2 bases and J by 11 bases. The germline V gene encodes CDR1 SGHRS and CDR2 YFSETQ. The CDR3, as DNA: TGCGCCAGCAGCTTACCCGTACAGGGGGCTTCTGGATACACCTTC. This translates into CASSLPVQGASGYTF.

There are many counts of this clonotype. This sequence joins TRBV20-1 and TRBJ2-1, with 14 bases matching TRBD2. The CDR3 totals 16 residues. The junction had 4 bases not matched to a gene; V was cut back by 2 bases and J by 4 bases. In germline, CDR1 is DFQATT, CDR2 SNEGSKA (reference sequence). CDR3 sequence reads: CSARMGLAGAYNEQFF. The CDR3, as DNA: TGCAGTGCTAGAATGGGACTAGCGGGAGCTTACAATGAGCAGTTCTTC.

This clonotype was recorded at least ten times. The germline gene is not matched at one end of the junction; a read error may be the cause. V and J are TRBV6-5 and TRBJ2-1, with D uncertain. CDR3 size: 11 residues. Germline assignment: CDR1 MNHEY and CDR2 SVGAGI. CDR3 bases: TGTGCCAGCAGTTACGGAAATGGGCAGTTCTTC. Its protein is CASSYGNGQFF.

The chain combines TRBV5-1 with TRBJ2-7; D is unclear. This CDR3 region has 11 residues. Germline V gene data show CDR1 as SGHRS and CDR2 as YFSETQ. V dropped 3 bases and J dropped 4 bases, with 5 bases sitting between them. The chain's CDR3 is CASSSQYEQYF. CDR3 nucleotides: TGCGCCAGCAGCTCCCAATACGAGCAGTACTTC.

This clonotype was observed at least ten times. The gene calls are TRBV10-3 and TRBJ1-5; 7 positions match TRBD1. The CDR3 sequence is 14 residues long. The trim removed 3 bases at V and 6 bases at J, leaving 5 bases unmatched. The germline V gene has CDR1 ENHRY and CDR2 SYGVKD. CDR3 loop: CAISEGQVLQPQHF. The CDR3 DNA reads TGTGCCATCAGTGAAGGACAGGTCCTTCAGCCCCAGCATTTT.

In its sample, this clonotype was seen many times. The V and J genes are TRBV4-1 and TRBJ2-1, with a possible D match to TRBD1 (6 bases). CDR1 and CDR2 from the germline V gene are MGHRA and YSYEKL. This CDR3 comprises 14 residues. Trimming stripped 3 bases from V and 4 bases from J, with 10 bases between. CDR3 amino acids: CASSQQDSYNEQFF. Written as DNA, the CDR3 is TGCGCCAGCAGCCAGCAGGACAGTTACAATGAGCAGTTCTTC.

This clonotype was detected many times. The chain combines TRBV4-1 with TRBJ2-1; 10 bases are shared with TRBD2. This CDR3 is built from 16 residues. CDR1 is MGHRA and CDR2 is YSYEKL in the germline V gene. J lost 9 bases, V lost 4 bases, and 12 bases had no gene match. For the CDR3, the DNA is TGCGCCAGCAGCCCCAAAGGAGCGGGAGGGCCGGGTGAGCAGTTCTTC. Encoded protein: CASSPKGAGGPGEQFF.

As for this clonotype: A much larger clone lies one base from this, so it may be a read error. The chain employs TRBV15 and TRBJ1-3; D may be TRBD1 (6 bases). Per germline, CDR1 LNHNV and CDR2 YYDKDF (reference sequence). The CDR3 length is 14 residues. CDR3: CVTSRTVPGNTIYF. The CDR3 DNA reads TGTGTCACCAGCAGGACAGTTCCCGGAAACACCATATATTTT.

There are many counts of this clonotype. The V call is TRBV2, the J call TRBJ1-3; D not certain. Per germline, CDR1 SNHLY and CDR2 FYNNEI. Trimming pared 1 base from V and 9 bases from J, leaving 4 bases between. The CDR3 has 11 residues. The CDR3: CASSEGATIYF. The CDR3 region has the DNA TGTGCCAGCAGTGAAGGTGCCACCATATATTTT.